Below are 3 T cell receptor beta chains sequenced from a single sample in a study of blood T cells in healthy people across ages. A second PCR of 7 to 11 cycles used a sample-barcoded 5' primer and a J-beta primer mix. Each CDR3 protein gets one entry after TCRdb re-called the 5' RACE reads with MiXCR. The table shows 600,000 to 1,000,000 distinct CDR3 sequences, with roughly 25% occurring only once. These same data were also listed under a study on T cells of mothers and their children.

Sequenced sample: blood. All receptors derive from a boy aged 10-17 years in good health.

Only a few counts were recorded for this clonotype. The chain couples TRBV3-1 to TRBJ2-1; maybe TRBD2 (5 bases). The germline V and J ends were trimmed by 5 bases and 10 bases, with 9 bases remaining between them. The CDR3 contains 11 residues. Germline CDR1 LGHDT, CDR2 YNNKEL (reference sequence). The CDR3 here is CASSGLVEQFF. The CDR3 DNA sequence: TGTGCCAGCAGCGGACTGGTCGAGCAGTTCTTC.

This clonotype showed up just a few times. The CDR3 nucleotides read TGTGCCAGCAAGGAGGGGGAAATCAACTATGGCTACACCTTC. Translated, it gives CASKEGEINYGYTF. This chain links TRBV6-1 with TRBJ1-2; tentatively, D is TRBD1 (6 bases). Trimming removed 7 bases at V and 2 bases at J, with 14 bases between. The CDR3 extends over 14 amino acids. Germline loops: CDR1 MNHNS, CDR2 SASEGT.

There are a few counts of this clonotype. This sequence joins TRBV27 and TRBJ1-2, with 9 bases identical to TRBD1. The CDR3 has 13 residues. Germline CDR1 is MNHEY and CDR2 is SMNVEV (reference sequence). Trimming at V came to 6 bases and at J to 6 bases, leaving 5 bases not matched to a gene. CDR3 sequence (DNA): TGTGCCAGCAGGACAGGGGGTCAGCATGGCTACACCTTC. Its translation: CASRTGGQHGYTF.